This T cell receptor (beta chain) was documented in a study of CXCR3-negative and CXCR3-positive naive CD8 T cells (dated 2019 in TCRdb). Background on the whole study: In total, approximately 140 million TRB reads were obtained, which works out to roughly 1.5 +/- 0.3 million reads per library. Diversity and physicochemical repertoire analyses were performed on some 10 donors pooled from two independent experiments. The TRBV-TRBJ cluster analysis covered naive subsets from 5 or 6 donors and memory cells from 3 donors. What the research found in general, with its limitations: Compared with CXCR3-negative naive cells, CXCR3-positive naive cells had TRB CDR3s with higher hydrophobicity (lower Kidera factor 4), lower energy, and higher strength and volume indices. Both naive subsets had comparably high repertoire diversity, while memory CD8+ T cells had much lower repertoire diversity. Because surface CD5, which has been linked to self-reactivity in mice, was comparable between naive subsets, TCR interaction strength was also inferred from TRB CDR3 physicochemical properties. CXCR3 expression partially decreased after cryopreservation, so most assays used freshly isolated PBMCs. Naive CXCR3-negative and CXCR3-positive cells from the same donor showed similar TRBV-TRBJ usage, whereas memory cells showed distinct patterns.

Each CD8+ T cell subset was flow-sorted in triplicate, and 300,000 to 350,000 cells per subset were placed directly into RLT lysis buffer. To keep memory contaminants out, a stringent definition of naive CD8+ T cells was applied: CD45RO-CCR7+CD27+CD95-. Peripheral blood mononuclear cells were isolated from buffy coats by standard density gradient centrifugation. Naive CXCR3-negative and CXCR3-positive CD8+ T cells were flow-sorted on a FACSAria III. Total RNA was extracted from sorted cells using an RNeasy Mini Kit. The sequencing machine was a NextSeq 550. The Human TCR Profiling Kit (MiLaboratory) was used to make UMI-labeled 5' RACE TRB cDNA libraries. cDNA synthesis used the entire amount of extracted RNA, and PCR amplification then used the entire amount of cDNA produced. The libraries were made side by side, with each library going through the same number of PCR cycles. In the source study's methods: With a requirement of at least two reads per UMI, MIGEC and MiXCR extracted about 52,000 +/- 9,100 unique UMI-labeled TRB cDNA molecules per library. On average, roughly 40,000 +/- 10,000 functional in-frame TRB CDR3 nucleotide clonotypes lacking stop codons were found per library. After downsampling to 5000 UMI-labeled TRB molecules per sample, diversity metrics such as normalized Shannon-Wiener and Chao1 were calculated in VDJtools. Clonotype-size-weighted physicochemical properties of the central five CDR3 residues (interaction energy, strength, volume and Kidera factor 4) were computed in VDJtools. The reads went through TCRdb reprocessing, and each CDR3 protein sequence gets one entry with no DNA. These V and J calls are TCRdb output, not the study's own analysis. This sample's listing comprises approximately 59,000 distinct CDR3 sequences. The top ten clonotypes cover 0.55% to 0.85% of the sample.

The germline V gene supplies CDR1 SGHRS and CDR2 YFSETQ. The CDR3, cysteine through phenylalanine, is 14 amino acids long. Only the protein sequence is given. Notes on this clonotype: What antigen it recognizes has not been identified.

Material for sequencing was naive CXCR3+ CD8+ T cells from blood. The sample's cell subset or site, from its label and the paper: CD45RO-CCR7+CD27+CD95- naive CD8+ T cells expressing CXCR3 (TNR3+). This TCR was recovered from a human donor in good health. Some clones in this sample may be carry-over from other donors' samples. This sequence uses TRBV5-1 and TRBJ1-1; TCRdb picks TRBD1, but there is no DNA to check that call. CDR3 protein: CASSLGDSYTEAFF. Where the CDR3 stops, the reference TRBV5-1 and TRBJ1-1 genes take over; the full variable domain is KAGVTQTPRYLIKTRGQQVTLSCSPISGHRSVSWYQQTPGQGLQFLFEYFSETQRNKGNFPGRFSGRQFSNSRSEMNVSTLELGDSALYLCASSLGDSYTEAFFGQGTRLTVV.